This T cell receptor beta chain was profiled in a study of cytomegalovirus exposure and HLA in healthy donors. CDR1 and CDR2 from the germline V gene are MNHEY and SVGAGI. V trimming: 7 bases; J trimming: 7 bases; junction bases outside the gene matches: 7. The CDR3 loop spans 15 amino acids. TCRdb's copy holds only in-frame clones and misses some; the assay was immunoSEQ multiplex PCR. The data contain around 300,000 clones, roughly 87% of them singletons. The origin of this receptor is a man under 40 in good health and CMV-seronegative. The specimen was PBMCs. This rearrangement joins TRBV6-5 to TRBJ1-6; 10 nucleotides align to TRBD1. The CDR3 loop reads CASNSGQGFNSPLHF. The CDR3 nucleotides are TGTGCCAGCAATTCGGGACAGGGGTTCAATTCACCCCTCCACTTT.